These T cell receptor beta chains were read from a single sample in a study of memory CD4+ T cells and cytomegalovirus serostatus. Here immunoSEQ multiplex PCR was the method, and the copy in TCRdb shows in-frame clones only, minus some. The repertoire holds about 42,000 clones, with roughly 79% as singletons. The sample comprised memory CD4+ T cells from blood. These TCRs come from an adult in good health and CMV-seronegative. Both conserved end residues are part of each CDR3. The D gene is left open where the match is weak. Rows may omit the clone size; those that give it use once, few, many or a size class.

J gene,V gene,D gene,clone size,CDR3 DNA,CDR3 protein
TRBJ1-3,TRBV21-1,.,.,TGTGCCAGCAGCAAAGGGGCCAGTCCGGAAAAGACCATATATTTT,CASSKGASPEKTIYF
TRBJ1-1,TRBV14,.,few,TGTGCCAGCAGCTTTCGAGGAGAACGAACTGAAGCTTTCTTT,CASSFRGERTEAFF
TRBJ1-5,TRBV7-2,.,.,TGTGCCAGCAGCTTCGGACCGAACCAGGCCCAGCATTTT,CASSFGPNQAQHF
TRBJ1-1,TRBV29-1,TRBD1,.,TGCAGCGTCGACAGGGGTAACACTGAAGCTTTCTTT,CSVDRGNTEAFF
TRBJ2-1,TRBV28,.,few,TGTGCCAGCAGGGCTCCGGGCCTAACCTACAATGAGCAGTTCTTC,CASRAPGLTYNEQFF
TRBJ1-5,TRBV10-3,TRBD1,few,TGTGCCATCAGAGAAGGACAGGGGGAAACTCAGCCCCAGCATTTT,CAIREGQGETQPQHF
TRBJ2-7,TRBV5-4,.,.,TGTGCCAGCAGCGCGGACATCTCCTACGAGCAGTACTTC,CASSADISYEQYF
TRBJ1-6,TRBV18,.,.,TGTGCCAGCTCCCCAGCCCGGGTTTCTAATTCACCCCTCCACTTT,CASSPARVSNSPLHF
TRBJ1-2,TRBV5-1,.,.,TGCGCCAGCAGCTTGGAACCAAAGAGCGGCTACACCTTC,CASSLEPKSGYTF
TRBJ1-5,TRBV27,.,.,TGTGCCAGCAGGACCGGACAGAATAGCAATCAGCCCCAGCATTTT,CASRTGQNSNQPQHF
TRBJ2-7,TRBV6-5,TRBD1,.,TGTGCCAGCAGTTTCAGGGGGCCCGGCGAGCAGTACTTC,CASSFRGPGEQYF
TRBJ1-6,TRBV6-1,.,.,TGTGCCAGCAGGGCAGGGCGGGATTCACCCCTCCACTTT,CASRAGRDSPLHF
TRBJ1-6,TRBV30,TRBD1,.,TGTGCCACCTCCGCGGGGCTGGGGACAGCAAATTCACCCCTCCACTTT,CATSAGLGTANSPLHF
TRBJ1-2,TRBV27,TRBD1,.,TGTGCCAGCAGCCGAGACAGGGCGGTGGACTATGGCTACACCTTC,CASSRDRAVDYGYTF
TRBJ2-3,TRBV2,.,.,TGTGCCAGCGGGGAGGCAGATACGCAGTATTTT,CASGEADTQYF
TRBJ2-5,TRBV18,.,.,TGTGCCAGCTCACCACAAGAAGGTGGGGAGACCCAGTACTTC,CASSPQEGGETQYF
TRBJ1-2,TRBV18,.,.,TGTGCCAGCTCCCAAACGGTAGACGGCTACACCTTC,CASSQTVDGYTF
TRBJ2-5,TRBV5-1,.,.,TGCGCCAGCAGCTTGGAGGGCGGTAGGGAGACCCAGTACTTC,CASSLEGGRETQYF
TRBJ1-1,TRBV5-1,.,few,TGCGCCACCCAGACAGGAAAGAACACTGAAGCTTTCTTT,CATQTGKNTEAFF
TRBJ2-1,TRBV5-1,TRBD2,.,TGCGCCAGCAGCTTGGATAGCGGGACAATGGATGAGCAGTTCTTC,CASSLDSGTMDEQFF
TRBJ1-1,TRBV6-5,.,.,TGTGCCAGCAGTTACTCGAACAGGTTGAACACTGAAGCTTTCTTT,CASSYSNRLNTEAFF
TRBJ1-5,TRBV7-8,.,.,TGTGCCAGCAGCTTAGGGGATGGGCAGCCCCAGCATTTT,CASSLGDGQPQHF
TRBJ2-3,TRBV5-1,.,.,TGCGCCAGCAGCTTGGGAGGAGGGGGGGCACGAGATACGCAGTATTTT,CASSLGGGGARDTQYF
TRBJ2-2,TRBV14,.,.,TGTGCCAGCAGCCCGACTGGCACCGGGGAGCTGTTTTTT,CASSPTGTGELFF
TRBJ2-5,TRBV6-1,.,.,TGTGCCAGCATGGTCGCAGAGACCCAGTACTTC,CASMVAETQYF
TRBJ1-5,TRBV28,.,.,TGTGCCAGCAGTTTAACGAGGCTGGAGGGATGGGATCAGCCCCAGCATTTT,CASSLTRLEGWDQPQHF
TRBJ2-3,TRBV6-5,.,.,TGTGCCAGCAGTTACTACGAGAGGGATCCAGATACGCAGTATTTT,CASSYYERDPDTQYF
TRBJ2-5,TRBV9,.,few,TGTGCCAGCAGCGTAGGGTGGCAGAAGCAAGAGACCCAGTACTTC,CASSVGWQKQETQYF
TRBJ2-1,TRBV5-1,TRBD2,once,TGCGCCAGCAGCTTGATGGGACGCGGGGGAGGCGATGAGCAGTTCTTC,CASSLMGRGGGDEQFF
TRBJ2-7,TRBV29-1,.,.,TGCAGCGGAAGGGACCCCTCCGCCGAGCAGTACTTC,CSGRDPSAEQYF
TRBJ2-3,TRBV6-6,.,.,TGTGCCAGCAGTGCCAAGGACTCCTCAGTTACAGATACGCAGTATTTT,CASSAKDSSVTDTQYF
TRBJ2-3,TRBV11-3,TRBD2,.,TGTGCCAGCTCCGAGAGCGGGGAGACAGATACGCAGTATTTT,CASSESGETDTQYF
TRBJ2-2,TRBV19,.,.,TGTGCCAGTAGTATAAAAAGAGCGACTAACACCGGGGAGCTGTTTTTT,CASSIKRATNTGELFF
TRBJ2-7,TRBV2,.,.,TGTGCCAGCGACGACCAGGGCTACGAGCAGTACTTC,CASDDQGYEQYF
TRBJ2-7,TRBV2,.,.,TGTGCCAGCAGTTCAGGGGTTTACGAGCAGTACTTC,CASSSGVYEQYF
TRBJ1-6,TRBV7-9,TRBD1,.,TGTGCCAGCAGCGCGGGACAGGGGTTTTCACCCCTCCACTTT,CASSAGQGFSPLHF
TRBJ2-1,TRBV11-3,TRBD1,.,TGTGCCAGCAGCGTCGGACAGGGTATTGGGTCGAATGAGCAGTTCTTC,CASSVGQGIGSNEQFF
TRBJ1-1,TRBV27,.,.,TGTGCCAGCACCATCTATCCTGAGGATGGGACTGAAGCTTTCTTT,CASTIYPEDGTEAFF
TRBJ2-3,TRBV5-4,.,.,TGTGCCAGCAGCCGCGGACCAGGGGTAGGCACAGATACGCAGTATTTT,CASSRGPGVGTDTQYF
TRBJ1-1,TRBV5-1,.,.,TGCGCCAGCAGCAGGGTCGATCGGGGGGGCAAGGGCCCCCAAGCTTTCTTT,CASSRVDRGGKGPQAFF
TRBJ1-1,TRBV19,.,.,TGTGCCAGTAGTATTGGGTTGTCGCCGAACACTGAAGCTTTCTTT,CASSIGLSPNTEAFF
TRBJ2-2,TRBV9,.,.,TGTGCCAGCAGAGCCAGCACGGGACCCCACGGGGAGCTGTTTTTT,CASRASTGPHGELFF
TRBJ1-1,TRBV19,.,few,TGTGCCAGTAGTATAGAAATCACGGATTATGAAGCTTTCTTT,CASSIEITDYEAFF
TRBJ2-1,TRBV2,TRBD2,.,TGTGCCAGCAGTGGAGCTAGCGGGGTTCCCTCCTCCTACAATGAGCAGTTCTTC,CASSGASGVPSSYNEQFF
TRBJ2-7,TRBV6-6,.,.,TGTGCCAGCAGGACTCGGACATATTACGAGCAGTACTTC,CASRTRTYYEQYF
TRBJ2-7,TRBV2,.,few,TGTGCCAGCAGTGAGTCGGAGGCAGGCGAGCAGTACTTC,CASSESEAGEQYF
TRBJ1-1,TRBV5-1,.,once,TGCGCCAGCAGCTTGAGGGCCAACACTGAAGCTTTCTTT,CASSLRANTEAFF
TRBJ2-7,TRBV5-5,TRBD1,.,TGTGCCAGCAGCTTGGGGGGGGGACAGGGTCTCTACGAGCAGTACTTC,CASSLGGGQGLYEQYF
TRBJ2-2,TRBV6-1,.,.,TGTGCCAGCTGGGATTCATTTACCGGGGAGCTGTTTTTT,CASWDSFTGELFF
TRBJ2-3,TRBV5-5,TRBD2,once,TGTGCCAGCAGCTTGGAGGGACTAGGCCCAGATACGCAGTATTTT,CASSLEGLGPDTQYF
TRBJ2-5,TRBV5-1,TRBD2,.,TGCGCCAGCAGCGGGGGGACTAGCGGGATACAAGAGACCCAGTACTTC,CASSGGTSGIQETQYF
TRBJ2-1,TRBV25-1,.,.,TGTGCCAGCAGTCGTTTGAATGAGCAGTTCTTC,CASSRLNEQFF
TRBJ1-1,TRBV5-1,.,.,TGCGCCAGCAGCTCCCAAGCAGGGGTAACTGAAGCTTTCTTT,CASSSQAGVTEAFF
TRBJ2-2,TRBV5-1,.,once,TGCGCCAGCAGCGGCCGGACAGGACTAGGACTCACCGGGGAGCTGTTTTTT,CASSGRTGLGLTGELFF
TRBJ1-1,TRBV7-2,.,.,TGTGCCAGCAGCTTAGATGGATATTCAGAAGCTTTCTTT,CASSLDGYSEAFF
TRBJ1-1,TRBV4-2,.,.,TGTGCCAGCAGCCCCTTAAAAGGCACTGAAGCTTTCTTT,CASSPLKGTEAFF
TRBJ1-2,TRBV18,TRBD1,once,TGTGCCAGCTCACCTTTGGGACAGGGCTCTTCAGCTAACTATGGCTACACCTTC,CASSPLGQGSSANYGYTF
TRBJ1-1,TRBV28,.,.,TGTGCCAGCAGTTTGAGGTCGGTGGGTAGGACTGAAGCTTTCTTT,CASSLRSVGRTEAFF
TRBJ2-7,TRBV7-8,TRBD1,.,TGTGCCAGCAGCTCCCCGCCGGGACAGGGTCCTTACGAGCAGTACTTC,CASSSPPGQGPYEQYF